A single sample is the source of the 3 T cell receptor beta chains below, sequenced in a study of vaccination effects on CD4 cells after COVID-19. The table came from immunoSEQ multiplex PCR; TCRdb's copy has only in-frame clones and leaves some out. Altogether about 34,000 clones are present, approximately 73% being singletons, with the ten largest covering 25% to 35%. Their antigens remain unidentified. Antigen-specific CD4+ T cells expanded by the ViraFEST assay with viral peptide pools were then sequenced. It was after nine to ten days of culture that CD4+ T cells were isolated. The person had a PCR-confirmed SARS-CoV-2 infection during March to December 2020. Sequenced here: CD4+ T cells from PBMCs cultured with a peptide pool, sampled before COVID-19 vaccination. The origin of the receptors is a human donor who had a prior SARS-CoV-2 infection.

The genes are TRBV6-2 or TRBV6-3 and TRBJ2-7, with D perhaps given as TRBD1 or TRBD2 (5 bases each). This CDR3 has 13 amino acids. Germline V gives CDR1 MNHEY, CDR2 SVGEGT. V lost 6 bases and J lost 3, with 12 bases in between. The CDR3 DNA sequence: TGTGCCAGCAGCCCATGGGACGGCTACGAGCAGTACTTC. Amino acid sequence: CASSPWDGYEQYF.

The V and J genes are TRBV7-9 and TRBJ2-7; a weak D match, TRBD1 (7 bases). This CDR3 is 14 amino acids long. Looked up from germline, CDR1 is SEHNR and CDR2 is FQNEAQ (reference sequence). V gave up 6 bases and J gave up 0 bases, with 12 bases separating them. The CDR3 nucleotides read TGTGCCAGCAGGCGGGGACAGAGCTCCTACGAGCAGTACTTC. Amino acids: CASRRGQSSYEQYF.

V usage is TRBV10-3 and J usage is TRBJ2-3; 9 bases align to TRBD2. In germline, CDR1 is ENHRY, CDR2 SYGVKD. CDR3 length: 16 amino acids. Trimming cost V 4 bases and J 3 bases; bases outside gene matches: 8. The CDR3 DNA follows: TGTGCCATCAGTGCCCCAGCGGGAGGTGGGACAGATACGCAGTATTTT. Protein product: CAISAPAGGGTDTQYF.